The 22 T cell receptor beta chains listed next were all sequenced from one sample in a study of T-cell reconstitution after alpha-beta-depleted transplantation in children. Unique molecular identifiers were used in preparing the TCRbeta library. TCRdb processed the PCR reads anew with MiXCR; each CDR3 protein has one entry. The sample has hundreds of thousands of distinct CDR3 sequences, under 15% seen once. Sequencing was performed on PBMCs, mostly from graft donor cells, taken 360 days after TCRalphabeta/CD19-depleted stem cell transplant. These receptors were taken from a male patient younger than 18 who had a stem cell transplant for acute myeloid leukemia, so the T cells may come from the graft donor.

The CDR3 region is CASSVAGGATYEQYF. CDR3 in DNA: TGTGCCAGCAGCGTAGCTGGGGGGGCCACCTACGAGCAGTACTTC. The chain employs TRBV9 and TRBJ2-7; possible D gene TRBD2, 7 bases. Germline-derived CDR1 and CDR2 are SGDLS and YYNGEE. The CDR3 sequence is 15 residues long. Trimming shortened V by 0 bases and J by 2 bases, and 12 bases separated the two germline ends.

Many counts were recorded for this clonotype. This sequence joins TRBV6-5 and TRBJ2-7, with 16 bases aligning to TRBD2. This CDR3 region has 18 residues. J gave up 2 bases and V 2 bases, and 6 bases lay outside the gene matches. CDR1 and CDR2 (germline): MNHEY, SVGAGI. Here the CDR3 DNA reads TGTGCCAGCAGTTACGTATCCGGGACTAGCGGGAGGGCCTACGAGCAGTACTTC. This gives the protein CASSYVSGTSGRAYEQYF.

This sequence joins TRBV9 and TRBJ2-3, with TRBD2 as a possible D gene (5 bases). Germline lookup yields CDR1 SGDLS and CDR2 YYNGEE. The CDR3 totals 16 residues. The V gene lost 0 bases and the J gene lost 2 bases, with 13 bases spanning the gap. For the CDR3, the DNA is TGTGCCAGCAGCGTAGCACTCCAAGCGGTCACAGATACGCAGTATTTT. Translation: CASSVALQAVTDTQYF.

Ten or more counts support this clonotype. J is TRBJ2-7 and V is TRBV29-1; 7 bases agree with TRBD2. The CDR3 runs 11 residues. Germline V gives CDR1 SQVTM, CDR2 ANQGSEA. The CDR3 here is CTSGRTYEQYF. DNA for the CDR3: TGCACCTCCGGGAGGACCTACGAGCAGTACTTC.

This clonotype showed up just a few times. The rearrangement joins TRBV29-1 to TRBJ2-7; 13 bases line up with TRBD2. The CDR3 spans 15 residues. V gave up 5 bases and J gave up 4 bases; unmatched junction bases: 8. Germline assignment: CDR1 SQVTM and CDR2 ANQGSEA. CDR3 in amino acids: CSVCGLAGELYEQYF. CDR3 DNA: TGCAGCGTTTGCGGACTAGCGGGAGAGCTATACGAGCAGTACTTC.

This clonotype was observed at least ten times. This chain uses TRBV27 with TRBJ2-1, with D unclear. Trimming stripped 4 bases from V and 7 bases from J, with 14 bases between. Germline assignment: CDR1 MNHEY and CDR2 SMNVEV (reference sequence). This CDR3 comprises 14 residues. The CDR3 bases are TGTGCCAGCAGTTATGTCCCGTTTTGGAATGAGCAGTTCTTC. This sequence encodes CASSYVPFWNEQFF.

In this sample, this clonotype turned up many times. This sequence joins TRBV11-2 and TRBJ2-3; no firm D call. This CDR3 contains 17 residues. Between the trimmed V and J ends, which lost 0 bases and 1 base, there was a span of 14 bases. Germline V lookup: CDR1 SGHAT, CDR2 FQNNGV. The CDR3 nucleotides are TGTGCCAGCAGCTTAGAGTTCATTCGCCGGGGCACAGATACGCAGTATTTT. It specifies CASSLEFIRRGTDTQYF. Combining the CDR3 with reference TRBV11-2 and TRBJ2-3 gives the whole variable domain EAGVAQSPRYKIIEKRQSVAFWCNPISGHATLYWYQQILGQGPKLLIQFQNNGVVDDSQLPKDRFSAERLKGVDSTLKIQPAKLEDSAVYLCASSLEFIRRGTDTQYFGPGTRLTVL.

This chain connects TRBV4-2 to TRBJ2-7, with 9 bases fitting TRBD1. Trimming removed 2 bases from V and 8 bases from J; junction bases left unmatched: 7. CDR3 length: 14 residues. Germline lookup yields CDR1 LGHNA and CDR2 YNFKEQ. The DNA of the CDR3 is TGTGCCAGCAGCCAAATTACAGGGGGCTGGAAGCAGTACTTC. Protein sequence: CASSQITGGWKQYF.

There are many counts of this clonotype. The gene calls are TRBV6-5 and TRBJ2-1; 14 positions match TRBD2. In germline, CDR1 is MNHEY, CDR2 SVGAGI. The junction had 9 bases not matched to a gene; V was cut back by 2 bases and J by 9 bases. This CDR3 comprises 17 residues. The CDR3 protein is CASSYIMTSGRAGEQFF. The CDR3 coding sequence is TGTGCCAGCAGTTACATCATGACTAGCGGGAGGGCAGGTGAGCAGTTCTTC.

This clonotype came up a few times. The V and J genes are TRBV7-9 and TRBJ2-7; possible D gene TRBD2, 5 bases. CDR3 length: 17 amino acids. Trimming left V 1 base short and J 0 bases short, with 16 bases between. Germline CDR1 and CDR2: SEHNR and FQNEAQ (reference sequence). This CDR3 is CASSLGVQRTYSYEQYF. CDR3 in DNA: TGTGCCAGCAGCTTAGGTGTCCAGCGGACCTACTCCTACGAGCAGTACTTC.

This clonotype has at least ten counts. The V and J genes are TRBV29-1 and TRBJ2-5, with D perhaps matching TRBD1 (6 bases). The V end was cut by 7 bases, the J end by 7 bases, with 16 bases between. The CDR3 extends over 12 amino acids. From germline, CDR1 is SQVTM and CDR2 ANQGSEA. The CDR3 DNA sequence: TGCAGCGGAGCTGGGGGCCCGGGGACCCAGTACTTC. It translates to CSGAGGPGTQYF.

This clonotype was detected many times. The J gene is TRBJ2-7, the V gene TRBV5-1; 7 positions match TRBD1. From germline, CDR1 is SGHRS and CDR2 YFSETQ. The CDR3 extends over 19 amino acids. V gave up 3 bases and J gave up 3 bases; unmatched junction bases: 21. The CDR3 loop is CASSSEGQVGSEYGYEQYF. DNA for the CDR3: TGCGCCAGCAGCTCGGAAGGACAGGTCGGGTCGGAGTACGGCTACGAGCAGTACTTC.

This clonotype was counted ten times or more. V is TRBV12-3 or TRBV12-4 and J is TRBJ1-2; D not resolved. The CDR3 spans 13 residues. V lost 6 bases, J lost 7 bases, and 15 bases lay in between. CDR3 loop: CASSPDQLSGYTF. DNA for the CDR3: TGTGCCAGCAGCCCCGACCAGTTAAGTGGCTACACCTTC.

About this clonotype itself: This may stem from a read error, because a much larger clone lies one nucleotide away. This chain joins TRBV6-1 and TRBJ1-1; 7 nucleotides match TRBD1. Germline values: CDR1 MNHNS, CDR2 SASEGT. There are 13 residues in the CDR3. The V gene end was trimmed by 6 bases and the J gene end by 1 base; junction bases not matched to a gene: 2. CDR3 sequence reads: CASRQGRNTEAFF. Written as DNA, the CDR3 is TGTGCCAGCAGACAGGGGCGGAACACTGAAGCTTTCTTT.

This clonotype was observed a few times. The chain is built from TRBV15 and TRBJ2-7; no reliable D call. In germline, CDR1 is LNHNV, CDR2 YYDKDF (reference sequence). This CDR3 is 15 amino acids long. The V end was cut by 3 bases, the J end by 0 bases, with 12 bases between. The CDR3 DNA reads TGTGCCACCAGCAGGGACCGCCAGAGCTCCTACGAGCAGTACTTC. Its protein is CATSRDRQSSYEQYF.

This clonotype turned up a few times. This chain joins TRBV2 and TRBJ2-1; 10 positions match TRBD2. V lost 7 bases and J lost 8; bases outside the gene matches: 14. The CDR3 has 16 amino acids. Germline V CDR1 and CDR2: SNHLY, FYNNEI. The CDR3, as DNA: TGTGCCAGCACGGCGGACTTGAGCGGGAGGGTCCATGAGCAGTTCTTC. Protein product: CASTADLSGRVHEQFF.

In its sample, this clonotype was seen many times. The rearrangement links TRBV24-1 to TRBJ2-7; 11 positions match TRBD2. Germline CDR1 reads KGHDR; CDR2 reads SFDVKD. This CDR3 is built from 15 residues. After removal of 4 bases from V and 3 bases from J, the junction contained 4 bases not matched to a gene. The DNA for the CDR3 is TGTGCCACCAGTGACCCCGGGACTAGCGGCTACGAGCAGTACTTC. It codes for CATSDPGTSGYEQYF.

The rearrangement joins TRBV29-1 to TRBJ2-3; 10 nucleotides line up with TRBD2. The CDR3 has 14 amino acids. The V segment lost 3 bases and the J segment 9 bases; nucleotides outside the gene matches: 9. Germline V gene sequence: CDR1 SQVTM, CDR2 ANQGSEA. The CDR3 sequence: CSVDVQERGGTQYF. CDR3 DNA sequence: TGCAGCGTTGACGTTCAGGAGCGGGGGGGGACGCAGTATTTT.

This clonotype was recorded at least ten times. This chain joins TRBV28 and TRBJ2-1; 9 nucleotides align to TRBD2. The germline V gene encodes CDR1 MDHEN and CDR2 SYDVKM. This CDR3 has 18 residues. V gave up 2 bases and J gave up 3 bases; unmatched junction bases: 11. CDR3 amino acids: CASSLGVGKTSGYNEQFF. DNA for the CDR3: TGTGCCAGCAGTTTAGGGGTAGGGAAGACTAGCGGCTACAATGAGCAGTTCTTC.

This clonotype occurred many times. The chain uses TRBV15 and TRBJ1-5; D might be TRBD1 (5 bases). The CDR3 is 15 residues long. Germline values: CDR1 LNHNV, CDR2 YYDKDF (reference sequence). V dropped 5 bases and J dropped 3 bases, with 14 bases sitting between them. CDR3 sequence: CATSRGEGSNQPQHF. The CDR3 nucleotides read TGTGCCACCAGCCGAGGGGAGGGATCCAATCAGCCCCAGCATTTT.

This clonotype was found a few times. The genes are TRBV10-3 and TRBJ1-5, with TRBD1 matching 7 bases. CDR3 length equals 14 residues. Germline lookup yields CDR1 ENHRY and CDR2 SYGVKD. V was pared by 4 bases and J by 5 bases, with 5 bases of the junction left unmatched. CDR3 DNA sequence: TGTGCCATCAGTGGACGCCAGGGGGATCAGCCCCAGCATTTT. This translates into CAISGRQGDQPQHF.

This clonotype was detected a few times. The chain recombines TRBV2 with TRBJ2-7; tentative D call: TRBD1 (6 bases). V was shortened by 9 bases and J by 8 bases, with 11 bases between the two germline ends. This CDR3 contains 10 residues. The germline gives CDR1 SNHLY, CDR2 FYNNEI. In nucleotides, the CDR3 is TGTGCCAGTTACAGGGTACAGCAGTACTTC. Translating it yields CASYRVQQYF.